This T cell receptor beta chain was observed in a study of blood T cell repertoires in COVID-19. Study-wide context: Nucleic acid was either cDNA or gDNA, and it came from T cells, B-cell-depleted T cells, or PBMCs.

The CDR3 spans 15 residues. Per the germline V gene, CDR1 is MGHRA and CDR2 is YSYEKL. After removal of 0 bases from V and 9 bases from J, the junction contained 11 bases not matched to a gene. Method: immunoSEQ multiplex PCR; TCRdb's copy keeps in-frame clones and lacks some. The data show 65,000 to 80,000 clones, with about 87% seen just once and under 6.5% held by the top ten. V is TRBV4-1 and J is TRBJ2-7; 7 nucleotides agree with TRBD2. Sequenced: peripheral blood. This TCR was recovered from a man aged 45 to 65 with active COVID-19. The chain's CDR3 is CASSQDSGTIATQYF. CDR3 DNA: TGCGCCAGCAGCCAAGATTCCGGGACTATAGCCACGCAGTACTTC.